This TCR beta chain emerged from a study of memory CD8 T cells in hepatitis C reinfection. On the study more broadly: Samples before reinfection came 55 to 20 weeks prior to detection. General study points: About 5 donors were too few for definitive public clonotype conclusions.

The germline V gene has CDR1 SQVTM and CDR2 ANQGSEA. V lost 3 bases to trimming and J lost 1 base, with 9 bases between them. The CDR3 loop spans 13 amino acids. Produced via immunoSEQ multiplex PCR; TCRdb's table is partial and in-frame only. The data hold approximately 52,000 clones, with about nine tenths observed a single time. This sample's time point: pre-reinfection, 55 to 20 weeks before reinfection detection. TCR sequencing was done directly ex vivo on sorted cells, without expansion in vitro. Donors were people who inject drugs in the Montreal HEPCO cohort. At all three reinfection time points, viable CD3+ CD8+ CD45RO- cells from two donors served as controls. Regarding this clone: As yet, its antigen is unknown.

The sequence was collected from a man in his late teens or twenties with hepatitis C virus infection. The chain uses TRBV29-1 and TRBJ1-1; D is uncertain. Sequencing used naive CD8+ T cells sorted from blood. The CDR3 protein is CSVDLAGNTEAFF. The DNA of the CDR3 is TGCAGCGTTGATTTGGCAGGGAACACTGAAGCTTTCTTT.